A selection of T cell receptor beta chains follows, all from one sample in a study of T cells in Graves' hyperthyroidism and ophthalmopathy. Each CDR3 protein is one row after TCRdb ran MiXCR on the multiplex PCR reads. The sample has roughly 420,000 distinct CDR3 sequences; roughly 15% are singletons. The specimen was blood. These receptors all stem from a woman between 18 and 29 years old with Graves' hyperthyroidism. Each CDR3 is given with its conserved first and last residue. A D gene is named only where the DNA matches it firmly. For some rows the clone size is stated as once, few or many, or as a class when expanded; others skip it.

d_call	clone_size	v_call	j_call	cdr3_aa	cdr3_nt
.	.	TRBV7-9	TRBJ2-5	CASSQGGSQETQYF	TGTGCCAGCAGCCAGGGGGGCAGCCAAGAGACCCAGTACTTC
.	few	TRBV12-3/TRBV12-4	TRBJ2-2	CASSWGTNTGELFF	TGTGCCAGCAGCTGGGGTACGAACACCGGGGAGCTGTTTTTT
TRBD2	.	TRBV7-8	TRBJ2-7	CASSHGRSSYEQYF	TGTGCCAGCAGCCACGGGAGGAGCTCCTACGAGCAGTACTTC
.	once	TRBV6-1	TRBJ2-3	CAPPEEDTQYF	TGTGCCCCCCCAGAGGAAGATACGCAGTATTTT
TRBD1	many	TRBV3-1	TRBJ1-2	CASSQVGQGSFGYTF	TGTGCCAGCAGCCAAGTAGGACAGGGTTCCTTTGGCTACACCTTC
.	many	TRBV27	TRBJ2-3	CASSFRVRETDTQYF	TGTGCCAGCAGTTTCCGGGTGAGGGAGACAGATACGCAGTATTTT
.	.	TRBV14	TRBJ1-5	CASSQEGQRGHYSNQPQHF	TGTGCCAGCAGCCAAGAAGGACAGCGGGGCCATTATAGCAATCAGCCCCAGCATTTT
TRBD1	.	TRBV27	TRBJ2-5	CASSLSPGTGGEGETQYF	TGTGCCAGCAGTCTCAGTCCCGGGACAGGGGGCGAAGGAGAGACCCAGTACTTC
.	.	TRBV5-1	TRBJ2-7	CASSLEVHSYEQYF	TGCGCCAGCAGCTTAGAGGTGCACTCCTACGAGCAGTACTTC
TRBD1	many	TRBV6-1	TRBJ2-1	CASSDDGQVMSNEQFF	TGTGCCAGCAGTGACGACGGACAGGTAATGTCCAATGAGCAGTTCTTC
TRBD2	many	TRBV28	TRBJ2-2	CASSLPDALAATGELFF	TGTGCCAGCAGTTTACCGGACGCTCTAGCGGCCACCGGGGAGCTGTTTTTT
.	many	TRBV20-1	TRBJ2-7	CSARVTPSSYEQYF	TGCAGTGCTAGAGTCACCCCCTCCTCCTACGAGCAGTACTTC
.	few	TRBV5-1	TRBJ2-2	CASSLERGNTGELFF	TGCGCCAGCAGCTTGGAAAGGGGTAATACCGGGGAGCTGTTTTTT
.	few	TRBV20-1	TRBJ1-3	CSARADRFGNTIYF	TGCAGTGCTAGAGCTGACCGATTTGGAAACACCATATATTTT
.	many	TRBV15	TRBJ2-7	CATSTGSSPYEQYF	TGTGCCACCAGCACCGGTAGCAGTCCCTACGAGCAGTACTTC
TRBD2	once	TRBV6-1	TRBJ2-1	CASSRTSGNNEQSF	TGTGCCAGCAGTCGGACTAGCGGGAACAATGAGCAGTCCTTC
TRBD2	.	TRBV5-1	TRBJ2-7	CASSLGAGGSGQYF	TGCGCCAGCAGCTTAGGAGCGGGAGGAAGCGGGCAGTACTTC
.	many	TRBV7-9	TRBJ2-7	CASSFPIEGPYEQYF	TGTGCCAGCAGCTTCCCCATAGAGGGCCCCTACGAGCAGTACTTC
.	.	TRBV5-1	TRBJ2-7	CASSHGEYEQYF	TGCGCCAGCAGCCACGGGGAGTACGAGCAGTACTTC
TRBD2	.	TRBV6-1	TRBJ2-7	CASTLISGDIYEQYF	TGTGCCAGCACCCTCATAAGCGGGGATATCTACGAGCAGTACTTC
.	few	TRBV12-5	TRBJ1-1	CASGHKPEGVRTEAFF	TGTGCTAGTGGCCACAAACCGGAAGGAGTTAGGACTGAAGCTTTCTTT
.	.	TRBV30	TRBJ2-2	CAWRVHGELFF	TGTGCCTGGAGGGTCCACGGGGAGCTGTTTTTT